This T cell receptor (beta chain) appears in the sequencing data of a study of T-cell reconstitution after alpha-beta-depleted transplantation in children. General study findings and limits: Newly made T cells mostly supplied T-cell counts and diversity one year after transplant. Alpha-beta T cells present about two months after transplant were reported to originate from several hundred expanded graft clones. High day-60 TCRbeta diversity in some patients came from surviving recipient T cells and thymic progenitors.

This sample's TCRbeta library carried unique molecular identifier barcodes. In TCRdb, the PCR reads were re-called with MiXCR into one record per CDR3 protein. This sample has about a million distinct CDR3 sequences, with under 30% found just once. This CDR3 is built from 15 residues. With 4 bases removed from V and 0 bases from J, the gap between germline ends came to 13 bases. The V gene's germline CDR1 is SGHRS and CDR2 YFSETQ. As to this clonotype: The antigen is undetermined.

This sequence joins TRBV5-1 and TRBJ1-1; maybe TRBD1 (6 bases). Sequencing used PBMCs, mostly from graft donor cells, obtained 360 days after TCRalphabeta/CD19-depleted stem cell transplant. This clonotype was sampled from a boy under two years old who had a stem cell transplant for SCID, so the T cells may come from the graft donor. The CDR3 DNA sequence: TGCGCCAGCAGCCCGGGACACCAGATGAACACTGAAGCTTTCTTT. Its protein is CASSPGHQMNTEAFF. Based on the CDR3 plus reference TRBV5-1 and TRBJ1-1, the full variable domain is KAGVTQTPRYLIKTRGQQVTLSCSPISGHRSVSWYQQTPGQGLQFLFEYFSETQRNKGNFPGRFSGRQFSNSRSEMNVSTLELGDSALYLCASSPGHQMNTEAFFGQGTRLTVV.